This T cell receptor (beta chain) appears in the sequencing data of a study of cytotoxic CD8 clonotypes in ibrutinib-treated CLL. The study's findings and limits: Age-matched healthy donor levels were exceeded by baseline clonality, which tracked circulating CD8+ T-cell counts.

This clone turned up a few times. Its antigen remains unknown. Using immunoSEQ multiplex PCR, the repertoire was profiled, and TCRdb retains in-frame clones only, with some absent. Found here are approximately 200,000 clones, roughly 72% of them singletons; the top ten hold roughly 13%. The TCR sequence derives from a human donor with chronic lymphocytic leukemia. Sample: PBMCs, taken after 24 months of ibrutinib treatment.

CDR3 DNA sequence: TGTGCCTGGACCCCCGTAAGGGGCACTGAAGCTTTCTTT. This sequence encodes CAWTPVRGTEAFF. This chain uses TRBV30 with TRBJ1-1; a possible D gene is TRBD1 (5 bases). CDR3 length equals 13 residues. Trimming took off 4 bases at V and 4 bases at J, with 13 bases between the two ends. Germline V lookup: CDR1 GTSNPN, CDR2 SVGIG (reference sequence).